Listed here are 5 T cell receptor beta chains from one sample, sequenced in a study of regulatory T cells in long-lasting Graves disease. HTBI primers from iRepertoire and Arm-PCR of CDR3 regions yielded the TCR beta libraries. TCRdb re-called the multiplex PCR reads through MiXCR, storing one row per CDR3 protein. The table has 310,000 or so distinct CDR3 sequences, around a fifth seen once. Time point in this sample: persistent/refractory GD, antithyroid drugs over 5 years with positive TRAb. There was RNA extracted from PBMCs, and the TCR library was made from it. Here the sequenced sample was peripheral blood mononuclear cells (PBMCs), taken when the disease was refractory, from a patient treated with antithyroid drugs. The source is a female donor with Graves disease.

This clonotype was found many times. The chain employs TRBV29-1 and TRBJ2-5, with TRBD2 matching over 8 bases. The CDR3 has 12 residues. The V segment lost 7 bases and the J segment 2 bases; nucleotides outside the gene matches: 3. CDR1 SQVTM and CDR2 ANQGSEA come from the germline V gene. CDR3 region: CSGGLAQETQYF. CDR3 coding DNA: TGCAGCGGAGGACTAGCACAAGAGACCCAGTACTTC.

The gene calls are TRBV20-1 and TRBJ2-5; D not resolved. Trimming removed 3 bases from V and 4 bases from J, with 9 bases in between. CDR1 is DFQATT and CDR2 is SNEGSKA in the germline V gene (reference sequence). The CDR3 spans 12 residues. The CDR3 DNA reads as TGCAGTGCTAGCCCCACCAGAGAGACCCAGTACTTC. Protein sequence: CSASPTRETQYF.

The sample holds many counts of this clonotype. The CDR3 sequence: CASSGPGVGEAFF. CDR3 DNA: TGTGCCAGCAGTGGGCCAGGGGTAGGTGAAGCTTTCTTT. This chain joins TRBV28 and TRBJ1-1; the D gene is possibly TRBD1 (6 bases). The germline V gene encodes CDR1 MDHEN and CDR2 SYDVKM. CDR3 length: 13 amino acids. Trimming pared 5 bases from V and 7 bases from J, leaving 14 bases between.

This clonotype was detected only a few times. This chain's CDR3 is CASSGRISYEQYF. The CDR3 coding sequence is TGTGCCAGCAGCGGACGGATCTCCTACGAGCAGTACTTC. The chain carries TRBV7-9 and TRBJ2-7; D is unclear. The CDR3 totals 13 residues. Germline V lookup: CDR1 SEHNR, CDR2 FQNEAQ (reference sequence). V was shortened by 5 bases and J by 0 bases, with 8 bases between the two germline ends.

The rearrangement links TRBV27 to TRBJ2-2; D is uncertain. The ends were cut back, 7 bases at V and 2 bases at J, with 8 bases in the middle. The CDR3 loop spans 13 amino acids. Germline-derived CDR1 and CDR2 are MNHEY and SMNVEV (reference sequence). This CDR3 reads CASTQPNTGELFF. The CDR3 DNA is TGTGCCAGCACACAGCCCAACACCGGGGAGCTGTTTTTT.